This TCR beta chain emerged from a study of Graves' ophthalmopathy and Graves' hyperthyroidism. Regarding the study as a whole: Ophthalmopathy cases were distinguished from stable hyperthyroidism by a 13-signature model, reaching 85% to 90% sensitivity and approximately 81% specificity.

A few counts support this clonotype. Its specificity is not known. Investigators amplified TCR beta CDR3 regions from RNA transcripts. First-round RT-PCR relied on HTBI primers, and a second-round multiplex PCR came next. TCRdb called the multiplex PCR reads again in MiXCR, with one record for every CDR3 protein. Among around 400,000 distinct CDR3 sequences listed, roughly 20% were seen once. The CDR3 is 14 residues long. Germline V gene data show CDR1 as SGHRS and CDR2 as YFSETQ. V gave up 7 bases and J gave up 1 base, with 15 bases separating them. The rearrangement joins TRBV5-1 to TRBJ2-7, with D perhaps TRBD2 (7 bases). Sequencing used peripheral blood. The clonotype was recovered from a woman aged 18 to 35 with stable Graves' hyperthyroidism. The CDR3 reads CASARGPESYEQYF. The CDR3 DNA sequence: TGCGCCAGCGCGCGGGGGCCGGAATCCTACGAGCAGTACTTC. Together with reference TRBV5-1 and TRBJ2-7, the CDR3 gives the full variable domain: KAGVTQTPRYLIKTRGQQVTLSCSPISGHRSVSWYQQTPGQGLQFLFEYFSETQRNKGNFPGRFSGRQFSNSRSEMNVSTLELGDSALYLCASARGPESYEQYFGPGTRLTVT.